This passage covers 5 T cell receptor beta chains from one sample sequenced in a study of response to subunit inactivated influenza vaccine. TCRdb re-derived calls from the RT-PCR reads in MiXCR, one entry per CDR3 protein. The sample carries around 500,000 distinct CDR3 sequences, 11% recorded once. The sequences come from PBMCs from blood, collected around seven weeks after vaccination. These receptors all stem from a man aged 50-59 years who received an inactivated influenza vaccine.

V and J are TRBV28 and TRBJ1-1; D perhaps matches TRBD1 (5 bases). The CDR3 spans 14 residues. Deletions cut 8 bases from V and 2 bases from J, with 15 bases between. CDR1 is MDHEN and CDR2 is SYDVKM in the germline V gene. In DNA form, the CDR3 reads TGTGCCAGCGGTTGGGGCCTATCCAACACTGAAGCTTTCTTT. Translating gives CASGWGLSNTEAFF.

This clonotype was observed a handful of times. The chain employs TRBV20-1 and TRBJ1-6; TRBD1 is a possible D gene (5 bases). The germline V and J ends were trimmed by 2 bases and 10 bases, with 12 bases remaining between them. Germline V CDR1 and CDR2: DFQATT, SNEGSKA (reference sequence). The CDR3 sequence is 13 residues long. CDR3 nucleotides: TGCAGTGCTAGACCGGGGCGCCCCTCACCCCTCCACTTT. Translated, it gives CSARPGRPSPLHF.

The CDR3 bases are TGCGCCAGCAGCTTGGTTAGCGGGGGTACGGATGAGCAGTTCTTC. Translated, it gives CASSLVSGGTDEQFF. This chain joins TRBV5-1 and TRBJ2-1; 9 bases fit TRBD2. The ends lost 0 bases at V and 8 bases at J; junction bases unmatched: 6. CDR1 is SGHRS, CDR2 YFSETQ, per germline. This CDR3 has 15 residues.

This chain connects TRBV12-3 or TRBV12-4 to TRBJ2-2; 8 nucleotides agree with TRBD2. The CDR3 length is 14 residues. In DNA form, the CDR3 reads TGTGCACGCAACGCGGGGGGCGACACCGGGGAGCTGTTTTTT. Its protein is CARNAGGDTGELFF.

CDR3 coding DNA: TGTGCCATCAGTGAGTCCTATCGGGGCAGATCAGTCAATGAGCAGTTCTTC. Translated, it gives CAISESYRGRSVNEQFF. V and J are TRBV10-3 and TRBJ2-1, with D possibly called TRBD1 or TRBD2 (5 bases each). The CDR3 consists of 17 residues. Trimming cost V 0 bases and J 6 bases, with 18 bases left between them. The germline V gene encodes CDR1 ENHRY and CDR2 SYGVKD.